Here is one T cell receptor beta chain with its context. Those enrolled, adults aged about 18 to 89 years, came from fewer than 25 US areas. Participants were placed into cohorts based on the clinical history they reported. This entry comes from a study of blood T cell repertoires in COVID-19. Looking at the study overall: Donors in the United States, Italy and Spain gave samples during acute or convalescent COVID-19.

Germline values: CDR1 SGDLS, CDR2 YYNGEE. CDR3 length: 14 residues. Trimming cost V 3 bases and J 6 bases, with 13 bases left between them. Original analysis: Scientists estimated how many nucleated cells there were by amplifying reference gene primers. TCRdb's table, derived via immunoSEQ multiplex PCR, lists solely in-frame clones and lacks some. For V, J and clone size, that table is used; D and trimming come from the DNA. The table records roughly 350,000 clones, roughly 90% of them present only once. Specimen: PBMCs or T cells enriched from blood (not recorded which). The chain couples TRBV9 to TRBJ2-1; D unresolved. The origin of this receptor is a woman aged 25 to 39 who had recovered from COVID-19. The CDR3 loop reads CASSGLHRGNEQFF. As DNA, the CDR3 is TGTGCCAGCAGCGGACTCCACCGCGGCAATGAGCAGTTCTTC.